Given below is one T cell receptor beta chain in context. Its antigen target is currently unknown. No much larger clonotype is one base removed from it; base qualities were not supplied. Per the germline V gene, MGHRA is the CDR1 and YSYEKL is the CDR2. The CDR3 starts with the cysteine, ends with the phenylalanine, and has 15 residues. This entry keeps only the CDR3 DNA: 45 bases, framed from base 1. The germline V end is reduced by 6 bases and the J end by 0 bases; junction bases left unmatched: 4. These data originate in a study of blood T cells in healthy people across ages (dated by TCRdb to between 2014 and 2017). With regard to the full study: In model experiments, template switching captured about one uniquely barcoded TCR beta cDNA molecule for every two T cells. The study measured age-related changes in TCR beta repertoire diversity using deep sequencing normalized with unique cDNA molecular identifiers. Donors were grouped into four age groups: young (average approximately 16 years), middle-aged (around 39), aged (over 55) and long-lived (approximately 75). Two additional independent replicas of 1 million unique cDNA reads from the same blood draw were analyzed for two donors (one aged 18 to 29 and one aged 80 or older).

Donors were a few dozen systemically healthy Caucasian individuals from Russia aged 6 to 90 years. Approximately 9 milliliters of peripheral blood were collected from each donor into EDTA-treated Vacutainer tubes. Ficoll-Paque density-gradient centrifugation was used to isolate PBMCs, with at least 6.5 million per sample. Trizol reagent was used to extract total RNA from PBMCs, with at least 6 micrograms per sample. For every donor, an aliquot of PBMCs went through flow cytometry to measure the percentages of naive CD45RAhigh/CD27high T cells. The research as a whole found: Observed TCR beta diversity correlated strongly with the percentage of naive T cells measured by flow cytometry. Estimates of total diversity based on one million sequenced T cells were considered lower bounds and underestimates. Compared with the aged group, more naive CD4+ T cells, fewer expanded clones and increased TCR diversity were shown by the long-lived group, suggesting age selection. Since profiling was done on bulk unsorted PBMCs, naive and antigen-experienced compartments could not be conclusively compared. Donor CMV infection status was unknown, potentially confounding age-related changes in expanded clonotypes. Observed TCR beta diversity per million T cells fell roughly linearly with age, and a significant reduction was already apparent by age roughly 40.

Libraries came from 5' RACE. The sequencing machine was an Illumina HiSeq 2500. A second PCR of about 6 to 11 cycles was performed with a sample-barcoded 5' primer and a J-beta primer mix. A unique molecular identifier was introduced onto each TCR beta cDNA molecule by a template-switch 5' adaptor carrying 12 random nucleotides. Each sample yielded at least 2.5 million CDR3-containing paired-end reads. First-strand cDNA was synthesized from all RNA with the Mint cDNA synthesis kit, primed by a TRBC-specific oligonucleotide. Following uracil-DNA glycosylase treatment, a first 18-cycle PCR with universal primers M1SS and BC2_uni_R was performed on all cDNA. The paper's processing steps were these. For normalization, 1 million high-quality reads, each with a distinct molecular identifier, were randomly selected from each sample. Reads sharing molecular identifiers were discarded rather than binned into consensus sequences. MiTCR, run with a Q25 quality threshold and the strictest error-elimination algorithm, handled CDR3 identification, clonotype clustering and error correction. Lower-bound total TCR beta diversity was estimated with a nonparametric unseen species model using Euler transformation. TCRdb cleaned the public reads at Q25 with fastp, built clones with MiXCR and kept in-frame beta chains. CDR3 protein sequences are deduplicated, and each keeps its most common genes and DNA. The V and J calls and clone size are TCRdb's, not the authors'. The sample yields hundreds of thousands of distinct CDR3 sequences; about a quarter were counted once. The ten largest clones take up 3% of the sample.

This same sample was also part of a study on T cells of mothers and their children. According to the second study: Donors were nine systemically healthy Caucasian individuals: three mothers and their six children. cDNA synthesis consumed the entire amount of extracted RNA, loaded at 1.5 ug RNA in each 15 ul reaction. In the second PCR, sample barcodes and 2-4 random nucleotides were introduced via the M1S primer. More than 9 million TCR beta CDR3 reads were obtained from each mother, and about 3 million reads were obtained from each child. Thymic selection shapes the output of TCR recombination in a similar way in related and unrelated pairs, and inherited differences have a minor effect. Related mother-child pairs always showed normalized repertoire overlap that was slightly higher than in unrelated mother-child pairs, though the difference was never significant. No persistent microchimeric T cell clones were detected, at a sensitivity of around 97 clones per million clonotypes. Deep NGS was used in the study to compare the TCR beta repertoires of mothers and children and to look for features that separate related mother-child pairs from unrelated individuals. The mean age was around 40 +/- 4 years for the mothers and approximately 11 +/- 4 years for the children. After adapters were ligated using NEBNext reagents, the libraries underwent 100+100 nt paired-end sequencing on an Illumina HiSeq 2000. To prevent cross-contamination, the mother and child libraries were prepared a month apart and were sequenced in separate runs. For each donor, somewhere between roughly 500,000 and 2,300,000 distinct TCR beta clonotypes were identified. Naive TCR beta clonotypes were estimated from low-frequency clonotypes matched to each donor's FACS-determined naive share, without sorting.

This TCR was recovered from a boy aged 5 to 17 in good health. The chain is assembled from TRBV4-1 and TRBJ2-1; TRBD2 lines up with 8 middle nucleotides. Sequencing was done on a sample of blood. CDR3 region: CASRREASSYNEQFF. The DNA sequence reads TGCGCCAGCAGGCGGGAGGCGAGCTCCTACAATGAGCAGTTCTTC.